This TCR beta chain is from a study of blood T cells in healthy people across ages. Using a J-beta primer mix together with a sample-barcoded 5' primer, a second PCR was run for roughly 6 to 11 cycles. TCRdb reprocessed the 5' RACE reads with MiXCR, giving one entry per CDR3 protein. The sample carries over a million distinct CDR3 sequences, roughly a quarter recorded once. Germline CDR1 MNHEY, CDR2 SMNVEV (reference sequence). The V end was cut by 3 bases, the J end by 5 bases, with 14 bases between. This CDR3 region has 14 residues. The sample was also linked to a second study, of T cells of mothers and their children. Per that paper: Similar thymic selection effects on TCR recombination output appear in pairs, both related and unrelated. A slight, non-significant increase in overlap was found for related mother-child pairs relative to unrelated pairs.

Sequencing was carried out using blood. The chain combines TRBV27 with TRBJ2-7; D remains ambiguous. This receptor was obtained from a girl under 10 years old in good health. The DNA for the CDR3 is TGTGCCAGCAGTTTGGAAGGCGGTCGGCACGAGCAGTACTTC. Protein: CASSLEGGRHEQYF.